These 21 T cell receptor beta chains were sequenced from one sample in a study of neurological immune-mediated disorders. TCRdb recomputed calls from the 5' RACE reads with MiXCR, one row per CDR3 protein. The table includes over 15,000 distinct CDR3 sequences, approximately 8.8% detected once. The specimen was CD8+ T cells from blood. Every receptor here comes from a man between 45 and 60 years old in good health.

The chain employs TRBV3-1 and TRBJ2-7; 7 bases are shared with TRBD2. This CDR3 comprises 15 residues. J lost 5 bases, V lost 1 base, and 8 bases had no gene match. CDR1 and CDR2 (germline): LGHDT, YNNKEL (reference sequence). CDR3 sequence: CASSQASGGRDEQYF. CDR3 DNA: TGTGCCAGCAGCCAAGCCTCTGGTGGGAGGGACGAGCAGTACTTC.

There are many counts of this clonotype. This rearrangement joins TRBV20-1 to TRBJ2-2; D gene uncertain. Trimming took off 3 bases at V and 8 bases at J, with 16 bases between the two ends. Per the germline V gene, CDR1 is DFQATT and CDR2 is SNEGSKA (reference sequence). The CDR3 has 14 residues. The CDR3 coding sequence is TGCAGTGCTAGTCCCCTTTCGCCTTCGGGGGAGCTGTTTTTT. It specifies CSASPLSPSGELFF.

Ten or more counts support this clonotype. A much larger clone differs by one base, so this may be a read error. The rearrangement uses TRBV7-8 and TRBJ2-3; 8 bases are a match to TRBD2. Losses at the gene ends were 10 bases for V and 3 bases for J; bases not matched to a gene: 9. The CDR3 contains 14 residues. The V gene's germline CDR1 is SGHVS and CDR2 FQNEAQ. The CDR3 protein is CANRAGVGTDTQYF. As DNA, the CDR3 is TGTGCCAACAGAGCGGGAGTGGGGACAGATACGCAGTATTTT.

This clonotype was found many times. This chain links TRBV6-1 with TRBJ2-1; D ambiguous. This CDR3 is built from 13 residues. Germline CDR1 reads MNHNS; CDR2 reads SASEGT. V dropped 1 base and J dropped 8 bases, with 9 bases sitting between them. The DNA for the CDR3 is TGTGCCAGCAGTGAAGAAAGGGCCCATGAGCAGTTCTTC. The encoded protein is CASSEERAHEQFF.

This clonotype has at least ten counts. The CDR3 reads CASSQGGLEVPEQFF. In DNA, the CDR3 is TGCGCCAGCAGCCAAGGAGGCCTAGAGGTCCCTGAGCAGTTCTTC. V and J are TRBV4-3 and TRBJ2-1; D is unresolved. This CDR3 has 15 amino acids. In germline, CDR1 is LGHNA, CDR2 YSLEER. V lost 1 base and J lost 9, with 16 bases in between.

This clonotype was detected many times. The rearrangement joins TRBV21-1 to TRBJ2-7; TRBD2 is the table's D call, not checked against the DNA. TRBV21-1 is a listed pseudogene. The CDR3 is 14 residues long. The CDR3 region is CASSPRAGTNEQYF. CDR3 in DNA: TGTGCCAGCAGTCCTAGGGCAGGGACCAACGAGCAGTACTTC.

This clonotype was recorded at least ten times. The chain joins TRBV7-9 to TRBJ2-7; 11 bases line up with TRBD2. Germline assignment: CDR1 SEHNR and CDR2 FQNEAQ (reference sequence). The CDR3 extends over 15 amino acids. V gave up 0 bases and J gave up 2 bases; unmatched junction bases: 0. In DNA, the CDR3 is TGTGCCAGCAGCTTAGCACTAGCGGGAGCCTACGAGCAGTACTTC. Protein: CASSLALAGAYEQYF. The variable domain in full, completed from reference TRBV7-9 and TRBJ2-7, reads DTGVSQNPRHKITKRGQNVTFRCDPISEHNRLYWYRQTLGQGPEFLTYFQNEAQLEKSRLLSDRFSAERPKGSFSTLEIQRTEQGDSAMYLCASSLALAGAYEQYFGPGTRLTVT.

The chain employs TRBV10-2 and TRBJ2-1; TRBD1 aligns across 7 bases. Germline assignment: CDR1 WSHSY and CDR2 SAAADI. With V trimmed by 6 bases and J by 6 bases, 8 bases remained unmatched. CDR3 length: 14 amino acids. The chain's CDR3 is CASRVGTDSNEQFF. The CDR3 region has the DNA TGCGCCAGCAGAGTCGGGACAGATTCCAATGAGCAGTTCTTC.

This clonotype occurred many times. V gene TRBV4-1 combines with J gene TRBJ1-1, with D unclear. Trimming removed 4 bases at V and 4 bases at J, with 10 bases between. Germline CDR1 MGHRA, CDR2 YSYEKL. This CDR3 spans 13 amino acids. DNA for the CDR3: TGCGCCAGCAGCCCTTCCGTGAGCACTGAAGCTTTCTTT. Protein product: CASSPSVSTEAFF.

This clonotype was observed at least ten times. CDR3 bases: TGCAGTGCTAGGTTAGACAGGCAAGCTTTCTTT. This codes for CSARLDRQAFF. The chain couples TRBV20-1 to TRBJ1-1; D is possibly TRBD1 (6 bases). V was cut by 3 bases and J by 9 bases, with 11 bases left in between. The CDR3 has 11 residues. Germline CDR1 DFQATT, CDR2 SNEGSKA (reference sequence).

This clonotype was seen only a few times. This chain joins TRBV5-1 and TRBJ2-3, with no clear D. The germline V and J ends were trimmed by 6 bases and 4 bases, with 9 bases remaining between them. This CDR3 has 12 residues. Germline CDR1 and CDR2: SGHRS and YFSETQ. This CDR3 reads CASTSRADTQYF. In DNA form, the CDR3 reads TGCGCCAGCACTTCCCGAGCAGATACGCAGTATTTT. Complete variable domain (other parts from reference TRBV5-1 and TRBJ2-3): KAGVTQTPRYLIKTRGQQVTLSCSPISGHRSVSWYQQTPGQGLQFLFEYFSETQRNKGNFPGRFSGRQFSNSRSEMNVSTLELGDSALYLCASTSRADTQYFGPGTRLTVL.

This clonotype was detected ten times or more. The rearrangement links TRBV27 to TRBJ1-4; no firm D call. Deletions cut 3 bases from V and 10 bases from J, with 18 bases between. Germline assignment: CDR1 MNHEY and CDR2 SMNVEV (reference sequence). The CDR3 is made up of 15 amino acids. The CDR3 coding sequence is TGTGCCAGCAGTTTGTCTGGGCGGGGTCTCAGAAAACTGTTTTTT. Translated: CASSLSGRGLRKLFF.

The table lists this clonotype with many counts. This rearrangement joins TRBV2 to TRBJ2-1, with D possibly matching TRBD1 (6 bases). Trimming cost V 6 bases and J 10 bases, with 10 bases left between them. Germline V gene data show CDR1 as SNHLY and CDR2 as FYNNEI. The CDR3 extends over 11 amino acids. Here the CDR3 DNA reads TGTGCCAGCAGGGCAGGGGACGAGCAGTTCTTC. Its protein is CASRAGDEQFF.

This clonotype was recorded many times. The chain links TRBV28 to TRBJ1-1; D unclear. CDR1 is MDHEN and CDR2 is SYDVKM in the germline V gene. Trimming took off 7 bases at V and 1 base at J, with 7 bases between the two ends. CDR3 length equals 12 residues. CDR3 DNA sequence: TGTGCCAGCAACACAGAGAACACTGAAGCTTTCTTT. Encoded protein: CASNTENTEAFF. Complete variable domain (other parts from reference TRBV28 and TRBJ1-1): DVKVTQSSRYLVKRTGEKVFLECVQDMDHENMFWYRQDPGLGLRLIYFSYDVKMKEKGDIPEGYSVSREKKERFSLILESASTNQTSMYLCASNTENTEAFFGQGTRLTVV.

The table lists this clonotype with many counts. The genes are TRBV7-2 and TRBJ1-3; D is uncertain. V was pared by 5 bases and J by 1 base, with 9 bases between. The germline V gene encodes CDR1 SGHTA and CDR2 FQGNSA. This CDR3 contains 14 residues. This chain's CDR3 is CASSPTMSGNTIYF. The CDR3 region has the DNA TGTGCCAGCAGCCCAACAATGTCTGGAAACACCATATATTTT.

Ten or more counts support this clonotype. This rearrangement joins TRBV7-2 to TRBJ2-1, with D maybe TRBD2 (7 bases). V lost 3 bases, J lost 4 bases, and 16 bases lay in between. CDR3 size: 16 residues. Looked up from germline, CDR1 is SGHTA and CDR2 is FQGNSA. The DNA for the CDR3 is TGTGCCAGCAGCTTGGTCGGGGAGGGGGAGTACAATGAGCAGTTCTTC. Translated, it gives CASSLVGEGEYNEQFF.

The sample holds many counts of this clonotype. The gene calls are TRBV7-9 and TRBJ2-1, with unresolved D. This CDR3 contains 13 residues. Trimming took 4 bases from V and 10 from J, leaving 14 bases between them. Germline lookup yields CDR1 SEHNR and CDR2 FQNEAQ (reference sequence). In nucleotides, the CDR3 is TGTGCCAGCAGCTCACCGACGGTACGGGAGCAGTTCTTC. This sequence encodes CASSSPTVREQFF.

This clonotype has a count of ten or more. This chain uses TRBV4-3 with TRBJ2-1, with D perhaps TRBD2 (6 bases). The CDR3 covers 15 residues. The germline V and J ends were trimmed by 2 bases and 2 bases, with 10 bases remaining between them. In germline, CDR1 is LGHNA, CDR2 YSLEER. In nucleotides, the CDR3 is TGCGCCAGCAGCCAATCCAGGGAGGCCTACAATGAGCAGTTCTTC. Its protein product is CASSQSREAYNEQFF.

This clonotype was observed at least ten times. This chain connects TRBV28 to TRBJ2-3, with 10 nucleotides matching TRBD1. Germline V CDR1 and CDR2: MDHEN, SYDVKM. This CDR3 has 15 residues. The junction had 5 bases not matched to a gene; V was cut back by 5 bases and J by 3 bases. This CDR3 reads CASSPRQGATDTQYF. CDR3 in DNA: TGTGCCAGCAGTCCGCGACAGGGGGCAACAGATACGCAGTATTTT.

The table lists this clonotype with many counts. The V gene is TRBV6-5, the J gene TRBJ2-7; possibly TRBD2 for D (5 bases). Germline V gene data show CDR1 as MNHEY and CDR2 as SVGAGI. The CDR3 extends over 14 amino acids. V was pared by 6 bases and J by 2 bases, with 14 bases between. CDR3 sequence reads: CASREAGNTYEQYF. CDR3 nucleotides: TGTGCCAGCAGGGAGGCAGGTAATACCTACGAGCAGTACTTC.

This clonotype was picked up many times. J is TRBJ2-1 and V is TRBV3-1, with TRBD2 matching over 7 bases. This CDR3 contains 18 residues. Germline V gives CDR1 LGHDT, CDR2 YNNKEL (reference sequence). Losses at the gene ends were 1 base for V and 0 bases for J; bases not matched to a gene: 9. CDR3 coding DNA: TGTGCCAGCAGCCAAGTGGCCCGAAGGACTAGCTCCTACAATGAGCAGTTCTTC. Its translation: CASSQVARRTSSYNEQFF.